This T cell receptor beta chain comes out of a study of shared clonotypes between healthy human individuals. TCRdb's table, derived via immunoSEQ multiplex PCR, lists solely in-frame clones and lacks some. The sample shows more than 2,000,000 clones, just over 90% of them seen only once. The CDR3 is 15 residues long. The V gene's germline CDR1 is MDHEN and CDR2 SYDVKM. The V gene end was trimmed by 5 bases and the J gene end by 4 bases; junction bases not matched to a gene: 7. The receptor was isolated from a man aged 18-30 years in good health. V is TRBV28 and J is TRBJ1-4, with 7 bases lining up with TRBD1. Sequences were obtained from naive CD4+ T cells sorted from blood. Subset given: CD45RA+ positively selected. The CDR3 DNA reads TGTGCCAGCAGTCCGTCGGACAGGTTTAATGAAAAACTGTTTTTT. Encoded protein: CASSPSDRFNEKLFF.